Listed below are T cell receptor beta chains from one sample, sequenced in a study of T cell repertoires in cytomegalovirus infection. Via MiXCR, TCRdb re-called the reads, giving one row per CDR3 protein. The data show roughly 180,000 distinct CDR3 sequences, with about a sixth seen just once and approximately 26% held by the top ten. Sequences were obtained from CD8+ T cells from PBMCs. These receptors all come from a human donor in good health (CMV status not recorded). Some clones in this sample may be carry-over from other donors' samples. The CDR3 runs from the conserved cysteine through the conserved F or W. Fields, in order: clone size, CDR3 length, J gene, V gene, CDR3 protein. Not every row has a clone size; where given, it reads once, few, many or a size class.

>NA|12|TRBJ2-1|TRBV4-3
CASSQYPNEQFF
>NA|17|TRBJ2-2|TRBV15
CATSRGLGQGITGELFF
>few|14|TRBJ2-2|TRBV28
CASTQAANTGELFF
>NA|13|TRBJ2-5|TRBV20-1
CSARSWEGPTQYF
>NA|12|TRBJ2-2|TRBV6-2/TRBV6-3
CASSDGPGELFF
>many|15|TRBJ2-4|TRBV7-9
CASSSPGQGGNIQYF
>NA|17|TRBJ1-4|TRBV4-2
CASSQDFAGAINEKLFF
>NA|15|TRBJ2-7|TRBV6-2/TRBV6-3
CASSYSGTGTYEQYF
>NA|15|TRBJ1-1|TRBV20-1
CSANWGVDRNTEAFF
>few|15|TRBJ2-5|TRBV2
CASSDSPGGRETQYF
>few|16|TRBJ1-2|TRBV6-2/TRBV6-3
CASSSIPRAGDYGYTF